This passage covers 32 T cell receptor beta chains from one sample sequenced in a study of T-cell reconstitution after alpha-beta-depleted transplantation in children. Findings of the study overall: T-cell counts and diversity at one year post-transplant came mainly from newly produced T cells.

The library targeted TCRbeta and was prepared with unique molecular identifiers. TCRdb itself ran the PCR reads through MiXCR, one entry per CDR3 protein. The sample has some 300,000 distinct CDR3 sequences, roughly 8.2% seen once. These TCRs' antigens remain unknown. This specimen consisted of peripheral blood, obtained 360 days after TCRalphabeta/CD19-depleted stem cell transplant. Every receptor here comes from a female patient aged 2-10 years who had a stem cell transplant for Fanconi anemia, so the T cells may come from the graft donor.

V and J are TRBV20-1 and TRBJ1-1; D unresolved. There are 13 residues in the CDR3. Germline assignment: CDR1 DFQATT and CDR2 SNEGSKA (reference sequence). The V end was cut by 0 bases, the J end by 4 bases, with 9 bases between. The CDR3 sequence: CSAREGFSTEAFF. CDR3 nucleotide sequence: TGCAGTGCTAGAGAGGGGTTCAGCACTGAAGCTTTCTTT.

There are a few counts of this clonotype. The chain combines TRBV6-4 with TRBJ2-2, with 7 bases aligning to TRBD2. Germline CDR1 MRHNA, CDR2 SNTAGT. This CDR3 has 15 residues. The junction had 4 bases not matched to a gene; V was cut back by 3 bases and J by 3 bases. CDR3 amino acids: CASSEWAGDTGELFF. CDR3 bases: TGTGCCAGCAGTGAATGGGCGGGGGACACCGGGGAGCTGTTTTTT.

This clonotype has a handful of counts. The chain recombines TRBV6-2 or TRBV6-3 with TRBJ2-3, with TRBD2 as a possible D gene (6 bases). This CDR3 is 16 amino acids long. Trimming took 8 bases from V and 0 from J, leaving 18 bases between them. The V gene's germline CDR1 is MNHEY and CDR2 SVGEGT. The DNA of the CDR3 is TGTGCCAGCTTGAGCCTTAGCGGAACAAGCACAGATACGCAGTATTTT. Translated: CASLSLSGTSTDTQYF.

This clonotype was detected ten times or more. The chain recombines TRBV12-3 or TRBV12-4 with TRBJ2-2, with D possibly matching TRBD2 (6 bases). Trimming took off 2 bases at V and 5 bases at J, with 12 bases between the two ends. This CDR3 is built from 15 residues. CDR3 coding DNA: TGTGCCAGCAGTTTAATGACTAGTCAAACCGGGGAGCTGTTTTTT. Its protein is CASSLMTSQTGELFF.

This clonotype came up a few times. The chain couples TRBV5-8 to TRBJ2-7, with D perhaps TRBD1 (5 bases). Trimming removed 0 bases from V and 4 bases from J, with 8 bases in between. Looked up from germline, CDR1 is SGHTS and CDR2 is YDEGEE. This CDR3 contains 13 residues. Written as DNA, the CDR3 is TGTGCCAGCAGCTTGGGACAGTTTTACGAGCAGTACGTC. Translation: CASSLGQFYEQYV.

This clonotype was counted many times. This chain joins TRBV12-3 or TRBV12-4 and TRBJ2-7, with 14 positions matching TRBD2. Germline trimming cut 6 bases from V and 3 bases from J; bases unmatched to any gene: 4. The CDR3 has 15 residues. The chain's CDR3 is CASRRTSGGIYEQYF. In nucleotides, the CDR3 is TGTGCCAGCAGGCGGACTAGCGGGGGGATCTACGAGCAGTACTTC.

The table lists this clonotype with many counts. J is TRBJ1-4 and V is TRBV29-1; D is undetermined. V was shortened by 7 bases and J by 7 bases, with 16 bases between the two germline ends. Germline CDR1 is SQVTM and CDR2 is ANQGSEA. The CDR3 extends over 13 amino acids. CDR3 bases: TGCAGCGCTAAGGATCTCGGGCGTGAAAAACTGTTTTTT. Its protein is CSAKDLGREKLFF.

The gene calls are TRBV12-3 or TRBV12-4 and TRBJ1-1, with unresolved D. CDR3 length equals 14 residues. Trimming cost V 0 bases and J 3 bases, with 8 bases left between them. CDR3 amino acids: CASSLASVDTEAFF. CDR3 in DNA: TGTGCCAGCAGTTTAGCGTCGGTGGACACTGAAGCTTTCTTT.

This clonotype came up many times. V gene TRBV4-2 combines with J gene TRBJ2-2; D might be TRBD2 (6 bases). CDR1 and CDR2 from the germline V gene are LGHNA and YNFKEQ. The CDR3 has 18 amino acids. Between the trimmed V and J ends, which lost 2 bases and 0 bases, there was a span of 16 bases. The CDR3 loop reads CASSQPISGTSNTGELFF. CDR3 coding DNA: TGTGCCAGCAGCCAACCGATCTCCGGGACTTCGAACACCGGGGAGCTGTTTTTT.

This rearrangement joins TRBV2 to TRBJ1-2, with 8 bases matching TRBD1. V was pared by 4 bases and J by 3 bases, with 4 bases of the junction left unmatched. The CDR3 spans 14 residues. The germline gives CDR1 SNHLY, CDR2 FYNNEI. The CDR3 spells CASSGQGADYGYTF. CDR3 sequence (DNA): TGTGCCAGCAGTGGGCAGGGGGCGGACTATGGCTACACCTTC.

This clonotype has at least ten counts. The chain couples TRBV4-2 to TRBJ2-1, with 12 nucleotides matching TRBD2. The germline V gene encodes CDR1 LGHNA and CDR2 YNFKEQ. This CDR3 region has 18 residues. The V and J ends lost 0 bases and 5 bases, in that order; junction bases with no gene match: 8. The CDR3 nucleotides read TGTGCCAGCAGCCAAGATCGGGCTAGCGGGGGGGATGACAATGAGCAGTTCTTC. Protein: CASSQDRASGGDDNEQFF.

This clonotype was seen at least ten times. The rearrangement links TRBV5-1 to TRBJ2-7; 9 bases are a match to TRBD1. The CDR3 sequence is 15 residues long. Germline CDR1 and CDR2: SGHRS and YFSETQ. Trimming cost V 0 bases and J 6 bases; bases outside gene matches: 7. In DNA, the CDR3 is TGCGCCAGCAGCTTGGAATCACAGGGGGCGTCCGAGCAGTACTTC. It is translated as CASSLESQGASEQYF.

Details on this clonotype: Without the conserved terminal phenylalanine or tryptophan, this CDR3 likely stems from a read error. J is TRBJ2-3 and V is TRBV7-8; 7 nucleotides agree with TRBD1. J lost 1 base, V lost 5 bases, and 9 bases had no gene match. The CDR3 is 16 residues long. Looked up from germline, CDR1 is SGHVS and CDR2 is FQNEAQ. As DNA, the CDR3 is TGTGCCAGCAGCCCCAAGACAGGGTCGGGCACAGATACGCAGTATCTT. This encodes CASSPKTGSGTDTQYL.

A few counts support this clonotype. The chain employs TRBV18 and TRBJ1-5; no reliable D call. This CDR3 has 13 residues. From germline, CDR1 is KGHSH and CDR2 LQKENI. V was pared by 2 bases and J by 4 bases, with 6 bases between. The CDR3 protein is CASSPIGNQPQHF. CDR3 nucleotide sequence: TGTGCCAGCTCACCAATCGGTAATCAGCCCCAGCATTTT.

This clonotype has more than one count but fewer than ten. This sequence joins TRBV28 and TRBJ1-6; TRBD1 agrees at 10 bases. This CDR3 contains 16 residues. Germline V lookup: CDR1 MDHEN, CDR2 SYDVKM. V was clipped by 1 base and J by 8 bases; unmatched bases: 5. CDR3 residues: CASSLFGQGDDSPLHF. CDR3 DNA: TGTGCCAGCAGTTTATTCGGACAGGGGGATGATTCACCCCTCCACTTT.

This clonotype was recorded a few times. The gene calls are TRBV11-1 and TRBJ2-3, with 10 bases lining up with TRBD2. The germline V gene has CDR1 SGHAT and CDR2 FQDESV (reference sequence). The CDR3 is 18 residues long. The trim removed 0 bases at V and 2 bases at J, leaving 8 bases unmatched. For the CDR3, the DNA is TGTGCCAGCAGCTTAGCGAATAGGACTAGCGGCGCCACAGATACGCAGTATTTT. It translates to CASSLANRTSGATDTQYF.

The chain joins TRBV27 to TRBJ2-7; TRBD2 matches 7 bases. The CDR3 has 15 residues. Losses at the gene ends were 6 bases for V and 6 bases for J; bases not matched to a gene: 14. Germline V CDR1 and CDR2: MNHEY, SMNVEV (reference sequence). The CDR3 is CASSLWGGGEGEQYF. CDR3 nucleotides: TGTGCCAGCAGCCTATGGGGAGGAGGGGAGGGCGAGCAGTACTTC.

Here the CDR3 DNA reads TGTGCCAGCTCACCACCGGACAGGGGGCAAGAGACCCAGTACTTC. Translating gives CASSPPDRGQETQYF. This chain joins TRBV18 and TRBJ2-5; 10 nucleotides agree with TRBD1. CDR1 KGHSH and CDR2 LQKENI come from the germline V gene. The CDR3 covers 15 residues. The V gene end was trimmed by 0 bases and the J gene end by 2 bases; junction bases not matched to a gene: 0.

The J gene is TRBJ2-3, the V gene TRBV10-2; the match to TRBD1 covers 7 bases. V lost 0 bases and J lost 3; bases outside the gene matches: 3. CDR3 length: 15 amino acids. CDR1 WSHSY and CDR2 SAAADI come from the germline V gene. CDR3 nucleotide sequence: TGCGCCAGCAGTGAGTCTAAGACAGGGACAGATACGCAGTATTTT. This gives the protein CASSESKTGTDTQYF.

This clonotype appeared a few times. This chain links TRBV20-1 with TRBJ2-2; TRBD2 is a possible D gene (6 bases). This CDR3 comprises 16 residues. Deletions cut 6 bases from V and 3 bases from J, with 20 bases between. The germline V gene has CDR1 DFQATT and CDR2 SNEGSKA (reference sequence). CDR3 coding DNA: TGCAGTGCCGTCGAAGGAGGGGCATCGTACACCGGGGAGCTGTTTTTT. Translation gives CSAVEGGASYTGELFF.

This clonotype occurred many times. The CDR3: CASSLGLAGENTDTQYF. DNA of the CDR3: TGTGCCAGCAGCCTCGGACTAGCGGGGGAGAACACAGATACGCAGTATTTT. The chain couples TRBV4-2 to TRBJ2-3; the match to TRBD2 covers 13 bases. CDR3 length: 17 residues. Germline V CDR1 and CDR2: LGHNA, YNFKEQ. Trimming removed 4 bases from V and 2 bases from J; junction bases left unmatched: 6.

This clonotype was seen repeatedly, ten times or more. In this CDR3 the conserved last residue, phenylalanine or tryptophan, is missing, so a read error is likely. The rearrangement links TRBV29-1 to TRBJ2-7, with 10 nucleotides matching TRBD2. Per the germline V gene, CDR1 is SQVTM and CDR2 is ANQGSEA. This CDR3 has 15 residues. V was pared by 3 bases and J by 1 base, with 6 bases of the junction left unmatched. DNA of the CDR3: TGCAGCGTTGAGGCTAGCGGGGGCTGGTCCTACGAGCAGTACTCC. As protein: CSVEASGGWSYEQYS.

In this sample, this clonotype turned up many times. The gene calls are TRBV5-1 and TRBJ2-7, with 7 nucleotides matching TRBD1. Germline CDR1 is SGHRS and CDR2 is YFSETQ. The V segment lost 0 bases and the J segment 2 bases; nucleotides outside the gene matches: 5. CDR3 length equals 15 residues. The CDR3 region has the DNA TGCGCCAGCAGCTTGGTGGTAGGGGGCCCCTACGAGCAGTACTTC. Encoded protein: CASSLVVGGPYEQYF.

This clonotype was found many times. The chain's CDR3 is CSVVDRNTEAFF. The CDR3 coding sequence is TGCAGCGTTGTAGATAGGAACACTGAAGCTTTCTTT. The V and J genes are TRBV29-1 and TRBJ1-1; D uncertain. Germline V lookup: CDR1 SQVTM, CDR2 ANQGSEA. The CDR3 is 12 amino acids. Trimming shortened V by 4 bases and J by 1 base, and 7 bases separated the two germline ends.

This clonotype was seen only a few times. The chain links TRBV18 to TRBJ2-3; a possible D gene is TRBD2 (5 bases). The CDR3 is 15 residues long. The V end lost 2 bases, the J end lost 0 bases, and 9 bases lay between the germline ends. CDR1 and CDR2 from the germline V gene are KGHSH and LQKENI. CDR3 sequence reads: CASSPEDWSTDTQYF. CDR3 nucleotide sequence: TGTGCCAGCTCACCAGAGGACTGGAGCACAGATACGCAGTATTTT.

The chain recombines TRBV7-6 with TRBJ1-4; D uncertain. V shed 3 bases and J shed 7 bases, with 12 bases lying between them. The CDR3 has 14 amino acids. CDR1 is SGHVS and CDR2 is FNYEAQ in the germline V gene. CDR3 coding DNA: TGTGCCAGCAGCTTGGGATACCAAGCTGAAAAACTGTTTTTT. Translating gives CASSLGYQAEKLFF.

Many counts were recorded for this clonotype. The V gene is TRBV5-6, the J gene TRBJ2-7; D perhaps matches TRBD1 (7 bases). Germline V gene lookup returns CDR1 SGHDT and CDR2 YYEEEE. V was shortened by 3 bases and J by 0 bases, with 10 bases between the two germline ends. This CDR3 has 14 residues. The CDR3 spells CASSWGDSSYEQYF. In DNA, the CDR3 is TGTGCCAGCAGCTGGGGGGACAGCTCCTACGAGCAGTACTTC.

There are many counts of this clonotype. This chain uses TRBV5-1 with TRBJ1-1, with D tentatively TRBD1 (5 bases). Trimming left V 0 bases short and J 4 bases short, with 13 bases between. The CDR3 length is 15 residues. Germline-derived CDR1 and CDR2 are SGHRS and YFSETQ. CDR3 sequence: CASSLEMGPSTEAFF. In DNA form, the CDR3 reads TGCGCCAGCAGCTTGGAGATGGGGCCTAGCACTGAAGCTTTCTTT.

Note on this clonotype: A much larger clonotype is one base distant, so this may be a read error. Without the conserved terminal phenylalanine or tryptophan, this CDR3 likely stems from a read error. This chain uses TRBV5-5 with TRBJ2-3, with D possibly matching TRBD1 (5 bases). V was shortened by 0 bases and J by 6 bases, with 20 bases between the two germline ends. This CDR3 has 17 residues. The germline CDR1 and CDR2 sequences are SGHKS and YYEKEE (reference sequence). The CDR3 region is CASSLDGVRVGSDTQYY. The DNA for the CDR3 is TGTGCCAGCAGCTTGGATGGGGTCAGGGTAGGTTCGGATACGCAGTATTAT.

This chain uses TRBV20-1 with TRBJ1-2; 8 bases fit TRBD1. Germline CDR1 is DFQATT and CDR2 is SNEGSKA (reference sequence). The CDR3 length is 15 residues. DNA of the CDR3: TGCAGGAGGGTACACAGGGGGGCTCTAGACTATGGCTACACCTTC. Translation: CRRVHRGALDYGYTF.

V usage is TRBV24-1 and J usage is TRBJ2-2; D possibly matches TRBD1 or TRBD2 (6 bases each). The CDR3 runs to 17 residues. Trimming pared 3 bases from V and 5 bases from J, leaving 18 bases between. The germline V gene has CDR1 KGHDR and CDR2 SFDVKD. CDR3: CATSDQTKRGETGELFF. In DNA, the CDR3 is TGTGCCACCAGTGATCAAACTAAGAGGGGGGAGACCGGGGAGCTGTTTTTT.

This clonotype was found many times. V gene TRBV4-3 combines with J gene TRBJ2-3; 9 bases agree with TRBD2. The CDR3 length is 19 residues. The germline CDR1 and CDR2 sequences are LGHNA and YSLEER. Germline trimming cut 0 bases from V and 2 bases from J; bases unmatched to any gene: 12. The DNA of the CDR3 is TGCGCCAGCAGCCAAGACGAGAGGCCCCTAGCGGGGTACACAGATACGCAGTATTTT. Protein product: CASSQDERPLAGYTDTQYF.